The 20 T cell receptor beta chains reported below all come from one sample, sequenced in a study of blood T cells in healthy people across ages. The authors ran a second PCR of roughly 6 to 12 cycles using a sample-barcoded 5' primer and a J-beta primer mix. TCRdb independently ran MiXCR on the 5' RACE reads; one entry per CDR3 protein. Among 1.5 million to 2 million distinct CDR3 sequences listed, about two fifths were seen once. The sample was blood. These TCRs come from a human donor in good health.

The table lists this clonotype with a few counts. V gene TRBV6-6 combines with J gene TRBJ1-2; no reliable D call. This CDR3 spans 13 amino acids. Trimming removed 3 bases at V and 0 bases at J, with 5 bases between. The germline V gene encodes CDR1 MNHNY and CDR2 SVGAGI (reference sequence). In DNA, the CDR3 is TGTGCCAGCAGTTATGAGGCTAACTATGGCTACACCTTC. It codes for CASSYEANYGYTF.

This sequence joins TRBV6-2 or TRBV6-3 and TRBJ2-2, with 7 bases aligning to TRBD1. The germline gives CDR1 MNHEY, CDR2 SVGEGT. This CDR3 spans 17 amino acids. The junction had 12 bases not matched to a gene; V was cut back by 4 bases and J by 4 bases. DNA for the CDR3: TGTGCCAGCAGTTTCTGGGGGAAGGGGGCGTCCACCGGGGAGCTGTTTTTT. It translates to CASSFWGKGASTGELFF.

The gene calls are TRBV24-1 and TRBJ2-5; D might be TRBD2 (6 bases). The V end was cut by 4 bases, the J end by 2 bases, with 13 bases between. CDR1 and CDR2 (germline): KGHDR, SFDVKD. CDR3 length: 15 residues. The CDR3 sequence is CATSDPRGRQETQYF. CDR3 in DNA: TGTGCCACCAGTGACCCACGGGGGAGGCAAGAGACCCAGTACTTC.

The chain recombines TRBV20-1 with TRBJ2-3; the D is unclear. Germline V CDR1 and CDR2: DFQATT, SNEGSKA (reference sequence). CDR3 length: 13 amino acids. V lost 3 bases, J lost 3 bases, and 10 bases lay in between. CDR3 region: CSARIPGTDTQYF. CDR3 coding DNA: TGCAGTGCTAGGATTCCCGGGACAGATACGCAGTATTTT.

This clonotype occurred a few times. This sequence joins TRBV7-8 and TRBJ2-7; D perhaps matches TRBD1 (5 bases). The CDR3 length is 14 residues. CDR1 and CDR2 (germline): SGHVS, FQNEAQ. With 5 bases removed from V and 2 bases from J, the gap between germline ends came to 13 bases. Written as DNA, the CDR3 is TGTGCCAGCAGCCTAATGACAGCTACCTACGAGCAGTACTTC. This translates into CASSLMTATYEQYF.

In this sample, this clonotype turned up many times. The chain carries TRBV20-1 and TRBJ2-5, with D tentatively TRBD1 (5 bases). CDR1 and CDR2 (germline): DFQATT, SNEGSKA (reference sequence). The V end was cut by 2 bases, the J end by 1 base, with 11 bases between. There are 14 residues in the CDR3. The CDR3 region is CSARNGAAQETQYF. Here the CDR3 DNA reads TGCAGTGCTAGAAATGGGGCAGCCCAAGAGACCCAGTACTTC.

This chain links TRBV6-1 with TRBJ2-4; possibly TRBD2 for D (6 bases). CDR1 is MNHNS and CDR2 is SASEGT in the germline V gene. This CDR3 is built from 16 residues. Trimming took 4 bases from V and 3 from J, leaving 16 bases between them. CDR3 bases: TGTGCCAGCAGTGGGCTAGGGCGGGGTGACAAAAACATTCAGTACTTC. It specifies CASSGLGRGDKNIQYF.

CDR3 nucleotides: TGTGCCAGCAGTCCATATATACTAGCGGGGGACACAGATACGCAGTATTTT. Translated, it gives CASSPYILAGDTDTQYF. This chain joins TRBV2 and TRBJ2-3; 11 nucleotides align to TRBD2. Germline V lookup: CDR1 SNHLY, CDR2 FYNNEI. The ends lost 5 bases at V and 2 bases at J; junction bases unmatched: 9. The length of the CDR3 is 17 residues.

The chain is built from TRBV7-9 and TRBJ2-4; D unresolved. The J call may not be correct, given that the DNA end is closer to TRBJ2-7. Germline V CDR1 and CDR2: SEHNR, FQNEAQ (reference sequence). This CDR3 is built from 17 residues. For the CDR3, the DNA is TGTGCCAGCAGCTTAGCGTACAGTCCTCCCAAGTTCTACGAGCAGTACTTC. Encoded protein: CASSLAYSPPKFYEQYF.

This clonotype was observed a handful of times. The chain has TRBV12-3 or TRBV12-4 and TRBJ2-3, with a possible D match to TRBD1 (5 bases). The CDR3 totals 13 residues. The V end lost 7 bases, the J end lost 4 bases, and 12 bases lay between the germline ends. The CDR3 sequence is CASTLRGADTQYF. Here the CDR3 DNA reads TGTGCCAGCACCCTAAGGGGCGCAGATACGCAGTATTTT.

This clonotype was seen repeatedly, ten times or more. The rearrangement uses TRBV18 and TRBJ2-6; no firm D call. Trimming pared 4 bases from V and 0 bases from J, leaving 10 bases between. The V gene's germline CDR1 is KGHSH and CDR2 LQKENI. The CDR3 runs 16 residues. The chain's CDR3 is CASSLQAPSGANVLTF. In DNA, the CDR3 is TGTGCCAGCTCACTGCAGGCCCCCTCTGGGGCCAACGTCCTGACTTTC.

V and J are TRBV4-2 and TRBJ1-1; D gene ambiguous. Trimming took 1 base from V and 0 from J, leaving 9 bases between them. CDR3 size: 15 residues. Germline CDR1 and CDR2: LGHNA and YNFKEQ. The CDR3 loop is CASSQVLVVNTEAFF. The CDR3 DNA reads TGTGCCAGCAGCCAAGTATTGGTGGTGAACACTGAAGCTTTCTTT.

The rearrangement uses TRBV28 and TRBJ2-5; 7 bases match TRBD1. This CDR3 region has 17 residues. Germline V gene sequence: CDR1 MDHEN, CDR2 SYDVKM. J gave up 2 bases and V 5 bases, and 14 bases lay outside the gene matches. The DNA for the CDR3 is TGTGCCAGCAGTCCCCTCACCGACAGGGAGCTGCAAGAGACCCAGTACTTC. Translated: CASSPLTDRELQETQYF.

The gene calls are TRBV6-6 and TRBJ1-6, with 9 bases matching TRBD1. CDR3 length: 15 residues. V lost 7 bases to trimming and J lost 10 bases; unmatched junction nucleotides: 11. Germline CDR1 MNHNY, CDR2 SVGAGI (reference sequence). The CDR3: CASTRKQGAGSPLHF. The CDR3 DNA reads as TGTGCCAGCACCAGGAAACAGGGGGCTGGCTCACCCCTCCACTTT.

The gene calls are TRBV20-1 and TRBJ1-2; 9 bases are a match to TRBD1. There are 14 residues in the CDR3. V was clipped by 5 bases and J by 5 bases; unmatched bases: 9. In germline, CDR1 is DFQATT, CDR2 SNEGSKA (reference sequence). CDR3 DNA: TGCAGTGCTGGAGTGGGGGACAGGGTATATGGCTACACCTTC. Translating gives CSAGVGDRVYGYTF.

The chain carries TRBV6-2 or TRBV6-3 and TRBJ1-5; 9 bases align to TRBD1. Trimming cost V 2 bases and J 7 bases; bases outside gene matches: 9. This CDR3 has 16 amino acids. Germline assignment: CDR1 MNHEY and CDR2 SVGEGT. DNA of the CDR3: TGTGCCAGCAGTTACCGTGGGACAGGGTTTAGCCAGCCCCAGCATTTT. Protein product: CASSYRGTGFSQPQHF.

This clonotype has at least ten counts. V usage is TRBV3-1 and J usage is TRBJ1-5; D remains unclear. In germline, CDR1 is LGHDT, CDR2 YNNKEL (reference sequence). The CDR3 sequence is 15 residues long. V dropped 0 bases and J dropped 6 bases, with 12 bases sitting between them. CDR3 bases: TGTGCCAGCAGCCAAGATTCCATGAAGGGTCAGCCCCAGCATTTT. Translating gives CASSQDSMKGQPQHF. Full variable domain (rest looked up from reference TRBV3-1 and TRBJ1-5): DTAVSQTPKYLVTQMGNDKSIKCEQNLGHDTMYWYKQDSKKFLKIMFSYNNKELIINETVPNRFSPKSPDKAHLNLHINSLELGDSAVYFCASSQDSMKGQPQHFGDGTRLSIL.

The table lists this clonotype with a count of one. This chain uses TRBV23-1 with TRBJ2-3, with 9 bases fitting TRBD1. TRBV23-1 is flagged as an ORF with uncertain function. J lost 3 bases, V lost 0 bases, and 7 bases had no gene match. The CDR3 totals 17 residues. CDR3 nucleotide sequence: TGCGCCAGCAGTCAATCCTCCTGGGACAGGGATACAGATACGCAGTATTTT. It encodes CASSQSSWDRDTDTQYF.

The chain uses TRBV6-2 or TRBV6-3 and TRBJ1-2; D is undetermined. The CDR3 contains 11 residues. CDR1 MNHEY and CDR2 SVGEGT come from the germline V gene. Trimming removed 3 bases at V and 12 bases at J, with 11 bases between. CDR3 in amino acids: CASSYGLIHTF. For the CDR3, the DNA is TGTGCCAGCAGTTATGGTCTCATCCACACCTTC.

The CDR3 region has the DNA TGTGCCAGCAGCTTATCGTCTGCTTTCGAGCAGTACTTC. Protein sequence: CASSLSSAFEQYF. The V call is TRBV7-8, the J call TRBJ2-5; no definite D call. The J call is uncertain, as TRBJ2-7 better fits the DNA end. The CDR3 runs 13 residues. The germline V gene encodes CDR1 SGHVS and CDR2 FQNEAQ.